This passage covers 16 T cell receptor beta chains from one sample sequenced in a study of blood T cells in healthy people across ages. Sample-barcoded 5' priming and a J-beta primer mix drove a second PCR of roughly 6 to 12 cycles. TCRdb fed the 5' RACE reads into MiXCR, producing one record per CDR3 protein. Of about 1,600,000 distinct CDR3 sequences listed, approximately 38% are singletons. The specimen sequenced was blood. The receptors were gathered from a woman aged 18-35 years in good health.

The chain combines TRBV18 with TRBJ2-5; D perhaps matches TRBD2 (6 bases). The closer fit of TRBJ2-7 to the DNA end suggests the J call may be wrong. Germline CDR1 reads KGHSH; CDR2 reads LQKENI. This CDR3 is built from 16 residues. CDR3 DNA: TGTGCCAGCTCACCCCTGGGGCTCCTCGGAGGGAACGAGCAGTACTTC. This translates into CASSPLGLLGGNEQYF.

V and J are TRBV20-1 and TRBJ2-1; 10 nucleotides agree with TRBD1. The length of the CDR3 is 17 residues. V lost 0 bases, J lost 6 bases, and 11 bases stayed unmatched. Germline V lookup: CDR1 DFQATT, CDR2 SNEGSKA (reference sequence). This chain's CDR3 is CSARDPLRQGAPNEQFF. CDR3 nucleotides: TGCAGTGCTAGAGATCCCTTGAGACAGGGGGCCCCCAATGAGCAGTTCTTC.

This clonotype was seen a few times. The chain links TRBV3-1 to TRBJ1-5; D gene unclear. The CDR3 contains 13 residues. Trimming pared 4 bases from V and 7 bases from J, leaving 11 bases between. In germline, CDR1 is LGHDT, CDR2 YNNKEL (reference sequence). The CDR3 coding sequence is TGTGCCAGCAGCCCTTCGCTAGTACAGCCCCAGCATTTT. Translated: CASSPSLVQPQHF.

This chain uses TRBV10-3 with TRBJ2-5, with TRBD2 as a possible D gene (6 bases). This CDR3 has 15 amino acids. The V end was cut by 6 bases, the J end by 11 bases, with 25 bases between. CDR1 ENHRY and CDR2 SYGVKD come from the germline V gene. CDR3 DNA sequence: TGTGCCATCAGCTCGTTTGGCGCGGGGTTGGGGGAGCAGTACTTC. It yields the protein CAISSFGAGLGEQYF.

The V and J genes are TRBV6-1 and TRBJ1-1, with 8 bases matching TRBD1. Germline V CDR1 and CDR2: MNHNS, SASEGT. The CDR3 runs 16 residues. V trimming: 3 bases; J trimming: 4 bases; junction bases outside the gene matches: 10. CDR3 sequence reads: CASSELVTGVGTEAFF. In DNA, the CDR3 is TGTGCCAGCAGTGAGTTGGTGACAGGGGTAGGCACTGAAGCTTTCTTT.

The chain employs TRBV15 and TRBJ1-1, with unresolved D. CDR1 is LNHNV, CDR2 YYDKDF, per germline (reference sequence). The CDR3 spans 16 residues. The ends were cut back, 3 bases at V and 4 bases at J, with 18 bases in the middle. The CDR3 reads CATSRGWPAEGTEAFF. The CDR3 DNA reads as TGTGCCACCAGCAGGGGGTGGCCAGCCGAGGGCACTGAAGCTTTCTTT. Full variable domain (remainder filled in from reference TRBV15 and TRBJ1-1): DAMVIQNPRYQVTQFGKPVTLSCSQTLNHNVMYWYQQKSSQAPKLLFHYYDKDFNNEADTPDNFQSRRPNTSFCFLDIRSPGLGDTAMYLCATSRGWPAEGTEAFFGQGTRLTVV.

This clonotype was detected only a few times. The chain recombines TRBV7-2 with TRBJ2-1; 12 nucleotides match TRBD2. There are 15 residues in the CDR3. V trimming: 4 bases; J trimming: 6 bases; junction bases outside the gene matches: 4. The V gene's germline CDR1 is SGHTA and CDR2 FQGNSA. The CDR3: CASSSLLAGGNEQFF. The CDR3 nucleotides are TGTGCCAGCAGCTCACTACTAGCGGGGGGCAATGAGCAGTTCTTC.

This clonotype came up a few times. This chain joins TRBV12-3 or TRBV12-4 and TRBJ2-2, with D possibly TRBD1 on 6 matching bases. The CDR3 spans 14 residues. V gave up 6 bases and J gave up 9 bases, with 17 bases separating them. CDR3 amino acids: CASSTLQGSRELFF. In DNA form, the CDR3 reads TGTGCCAGCAGCACTCTACAGGGTTCGCGGGAGCTGTTTTTT.

The chain couples TRBV6-1 to TRBJ2-3, with D possibly being TRBD2 (6 bases). Germline CDR1 reads MNHNS; CDR2 reads SASEGT. This CDR3 region has 16 residues. V was pared by 7 bases and J by 1 base, with 18 bases between. CDR3 coding DNA: TGTGCCAGCATTCGGGGGACCGGGATGGGCACAGATACGCAGTATTTT. Its translation: CASIRGTGMGTDTQYF.

The chain uses TRBV2 and TRBJ2-7; 13 bases are a match to TRBD2. This CDR3 has 17 amino acids. The trim removed 0 bases at V and 5 bases at J, leaving 7 bases unmatched. Germline CDR1 and CDR2: SNHLY and FYNNEI. CDR3 sequence (DNA): TGTGCCAGCAGTGAAGCGCTTCGGACTAGCGGGAGCCACGAGCAGTACTTC. Translating gives CASSEALRTSGSHEQYF.

V gene TRBV6-5 combines with J gene TRBJ2-1; TRBD1 matches at 12 bases. The CDR3 runs 19 residues. Unmatched junction bases numbered 11, after V lost 0 bases and J lost 5 bases. Germline CDR1 is MNHEY and CDR2 is SVGAGI. CDR3 residues: CASSYSPYAGTGGHNEQFF. The DNA of the CDR3 is TGTGCCAGCAGTTACTCCCCCTATGCCGGGACAGGGGGCCACAATGAGCAGTTCTTC.

The V and J genes are TRBV20-1 and TRBJ2-7, with 10 bases fitting TRBD1. This CDR3 region has 13 residues. J gave up 2 bases and V 6 bases, and 4 bases lay outside the gene matches. The germline CDR1 and CDR2 sequences are DFQATT and SNEGSKA (reference sequence). The CDR3 here is CSAIGTGAYEQYF. The CDR3 DNA reads TGCAGTGCGATCGGGACAGGGGCCTACGAGCAGTACTTC.

The gene calls are TRBV20-1 and TRBJ2-1; a possible D gene is TRBD1 (7 bases). V lost 4 bases and J 1 base, leaving 23 bases between the germline ends. The CDR3 runs 18 residues. Germline V lookup: CDR1 DFQATT, CDR2 SNEGSKA (reference sequence). CDR3 in DNA: TGCAGTGCTACCAGGGGGACTCCTGGAGGCTTTTCCTACAATGAGCAGTTCTTC. This codes for CSATRGTPGGFSYNEQFF.

The chain recombines TRBV5-1 with TRBJ2-3; D gene uncertain. V was cut by 0 bases and J by 0 bases, with 11 bases left in between. CDR3 length: 16 amino acids. Germline V CDR1 and CDR2: SGHRS, YFSETQ. CDR3 loop: CASSLVRFLSTDTQYF. In nucleotides, the CDR3 is TGCGCCAGCAGCTTGGTTCGATTTCTTAGCACAGATACGCAGTATTTT.

CDR3 nucleotide sequence: TGCAGTGCTGAAGGGACTAGCGTGGATGAGCAGTTCTTC. It specifies CSAEGTSVDEQFF. The chain is built from TRBV20-1 and TRBJ2-1, with 10 positions matching TRBD2. CDR1 and CDR2 from the germline V gene are DFQATT and SNEGSKA (reference sequence). This CDR3 is built from 13 residues. Unmatched junction bases numbered 6, after V lost 5 bases and J lost 8 bases.

V and J are TRBV12-3 or TRBV12-4 and TRBJ1-2; possibly TRBD1 for D (5 bases). This CDR3 region has 13 residues. V was pared by 3 bases and J by 6 bases, with 11 bases between. The CDR3 loop is CASSFPGEDGYTF. In DNA form, the CDR3 reads TGTGCCAGCAGTTTCCCGGGGGAGGATGGCTACACCTTC.